The 9 T cell receptor beta chains presented below share a single source sample, sequenced in a study of cytomegalovirus exposure and HLA in healthy donors. Researchers ran the PCR with 60 Vbeta and 13 Jbeta primers. Only in-frame clones appear in the TCRdb table, and some are missing; sequencing was by immunoSEQ multiplex PCR. This sample carries over 100,000 clones, about two thirds of them seen once, and the ten largest clones take approximately 4%. What was sequenced was PBMCs. The receptors derive from a man between 45 and 60 years old in good health and CMV-seropositive.

The rearrangement links TRBV4-1 to TRBJ2-1; 9 positions agree with TRBD1. The CDR3 loop spans 16 amino acids. Germline assignment: CDR1 MGHRA and CDR2 YSYEKL. Unmatched junction bases numbered 7, after V lost 5 bases and J lost 2 bases. The CDR3 sequence is CASSTRDRETYNEQFF. CDR3 DNA sequence: TGCGCCAGCAGCACCCGGGACAGGGAGACCTACAATGAGCAGTTCTTC.

J is TRBJ2-4 and V is TRBV4-3; D unresolved. The V gene's germline CDR1 is LGHNA and CDR2 YSLEER. The CDR3 has 15 residues. The V gene lost 0 bases and the J gene lost 7 bases, with 13 bases spanning the gap. CDR3: CASSQEPTNPNIQYF. Written as DNA, the CDR3 is TGCGCCAGCAGCCAAGAGCCGACAAATCCTAACATTCAGTACTTC.

The chain employs TRBV18 and TRBJ2-7; D perhaps matches TRBD2 (7 bases). The V gene's germline CDR1 is KGHSH and CDR2 LQKENI. This CDR3 is built from 15 residues. Trimming removed 6 bases from V and 4 bases from J, with 19 bases in between. The CDR3 reads CASSRGGGSRYEQYF. The CDR3 DNA reads as TGTGCCAGCTCCCGTGGGGGGGGCTCAAGGTACGAGCAGTACTTC. Variable domain in full (rest from reference TRBV18 and TRBJ2-7): NAGVMQNPRHLVRRRGQEARLRCSPMKGHSHVYWYRQLPEEGLKFMVYLQKENIIDESGMPKERFSAEFPKEGPSILRIQQVVRGDSAAYFCASSRGGGSRYEQYFGPGTRLTVT.

This clone was observed a handful of times. The chain is built from TRBV4-3 and TRBJ1-5; 7 nucleotides line up with TRBD1. J gave up 5 bases and V 1 base, and 8 bases lay outside the gene matches. CDR1 and CDR2 (germline): LGHNA, YSLEER. This CDR3 has 16 amino acids. The CDR3 sequence: CASSQVYRGQYQPQHF. CDR3 coding DNA: TGCGCCAGCAGCCAAGTGTATAGGGGGCAATATCAGCCCCAGCATTTT.

V usage is TRBV5-5 and J usage is TRBJ2-3, with TRBD2 matching over 7 bases. The germline V gene has CDR1 SGHKS and CDR2 YYEKEE (reference sequence). The V segment lost 0 bases and the J segment 8 bases; nucleotides outside the gene matches: 9. The CDR3 loop spans 15 amino acids. For the CDR3, the DNA is TGTGCCAGCAGCTTGGTCCGAGCGGGAAGGGGTACGCAGTATTTT. Its translation: CASSLVRAGRGTQYF. The full variable domain, rest sourced from reference TRBV5-5 and TRBJ2-3, is DAGVTQSPTHLIKTRGQQVTLRCSPISGHKSVSWYQQVLGQGPQFIFQYYEKEERGRGNFPDRFSARQFPNYSSELNVNALLLGDSALYLCASSLVRAGRGTQYFGPGTRLTVL.

The J gene is TRBJ2-7, the V gene TRBV5-6, with a possible D match to TRBD1 (6 bases). V lost 6 bases, J lost 0 bases, and 19 bases lay in between. This CDR3 region has 16 residues. CDR1 is SGHDT and CDR2 is YYEEEE in the germline V gene. CDR3 in amino acids: CASIGFTGLGSYEQYF. In DNA form, the CDR3 reads TGTGCCAGCATCGGCTTCACAGGGCTTGGCTCCTACGAGCAGTACTTC.

The CDR3 protein is CSVGRQYEQYF. In DNA form, the CDR3 reads TGCAGCGTTGGCAGACAATACGAGCAGTACTTC. The genes are TRBV29-1 and TRBJ2-5; D remains ambiguous. The J call may be incorrect, as the DNA end agrees better with TRBJ2-7. Germline lookup yields CDR1 SQVTM and CDR2 ANQGSEA. This CDR3 spans 11 amino acids.

V and J are TRBV27 and TRBJ2-6; D is undetermined. The CDR3 spans 16 residues. The germline CDR1 and CDR2 sequences are MNHEY and SMNVEV (reference sequence). V was pared by 1 base and J by 2 bases, with 9 bases between. In nucleotides, the CDR3 is TGTGCCAGCAGTTTATTTTTTCAGGCTGGGGCCAACGTCCTGACTTTC. This encodes CASSLFFQAGANVLTF.

The chain has TRBV6-6 and TRBJ2-7, with TRBD2 matching over 11 bases. V shed 5 bases, J shed 5 bases, and the junction held 2 bases outside the gene matches. Germline V CDR1 and CDR2: MNHNY, SVGAGI (reference sequence). CDR3 length equals 13 residues. The CDR3 is CASSPTSGDEQYF. The DNA for the CDR3 is TGTGCCAGCAGTCCGACTAGCGGGGACGAGCAGTACTTC.